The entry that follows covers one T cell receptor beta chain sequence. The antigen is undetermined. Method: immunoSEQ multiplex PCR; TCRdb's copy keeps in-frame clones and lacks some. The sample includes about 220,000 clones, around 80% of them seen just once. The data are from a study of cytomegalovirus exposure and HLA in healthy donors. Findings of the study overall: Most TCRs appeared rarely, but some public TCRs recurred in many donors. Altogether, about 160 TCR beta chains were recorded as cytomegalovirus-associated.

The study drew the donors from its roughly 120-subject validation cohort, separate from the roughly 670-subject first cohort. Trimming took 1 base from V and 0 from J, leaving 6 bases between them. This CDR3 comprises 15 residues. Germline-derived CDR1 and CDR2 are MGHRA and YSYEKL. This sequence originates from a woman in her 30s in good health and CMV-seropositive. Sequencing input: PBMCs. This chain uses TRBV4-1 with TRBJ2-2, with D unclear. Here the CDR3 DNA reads TGCGCCAGCAGCCAAGCCCCCACGAACACCGGGGAGCTGTTTTTT. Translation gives CASSQAPTNTGELFF.